This T cell receptor beta chain came from a study of T cells in Graves' hyperthyroidism and ophthalmopathy. Background on the study: Before any treatment, at initial diagnosis, peripheral blood was collected.

Trimming cost V 4 bases and J 7 bases, with 15 bases left between them. Germline CDR1 KGHDR, CDR2 SFDVKD. This CDR3 is built from 15 residues. Points from the study as a whole: Stable hyperthyroidism was told apart from ophthalmopathy by a model built on 13 V-J features. The model predicted ophthalmopathy a median around 6 months before onset.

The CDR3 regions of TCR beta were amplified from RNA transcripts. A first-round RT-PCR of the TCR CDR3 used the HTBI primer set. TCRdb analysed the multiplex PCR reads with MiXCR anew, one entry per CDR3 protein. The sample lists some 460,000 distinct CDR3 sequences; approximately 14% were seen once. On this clonotype itself: Its antigen is not known.

The receptor was isolated from a woman aged 18-30 years with Graves' hyperthyroidism. The sequenced material came from blood. This chain connects TRBV24-1 to TRBJ2-2; D ambiguous. In DNA, the CDR3 is TGTGCCACCAGTGACCCAGGAGCGAGAAACGGGGAGCTGTTTTTT. Protein product: CATSDPGARNGELFF.